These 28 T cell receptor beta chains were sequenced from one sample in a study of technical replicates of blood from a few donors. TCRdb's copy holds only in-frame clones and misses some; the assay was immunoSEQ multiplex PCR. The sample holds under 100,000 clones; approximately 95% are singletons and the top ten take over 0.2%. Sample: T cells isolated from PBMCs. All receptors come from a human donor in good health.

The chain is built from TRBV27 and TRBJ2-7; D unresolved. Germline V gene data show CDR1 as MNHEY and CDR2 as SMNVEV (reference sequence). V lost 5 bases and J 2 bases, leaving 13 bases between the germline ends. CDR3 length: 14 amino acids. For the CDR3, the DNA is TGTGCCAGCAGTCCCCTCAGGCCTACCTACGAGCAGTACTTC. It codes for CASSPLRPTYEQYF.

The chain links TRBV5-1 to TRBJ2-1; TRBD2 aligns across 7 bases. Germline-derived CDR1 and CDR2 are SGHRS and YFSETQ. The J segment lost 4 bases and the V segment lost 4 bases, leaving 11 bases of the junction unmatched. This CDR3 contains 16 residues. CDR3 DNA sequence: TGCGCCAGCAGCCCGAATGCGGGGGTAGTTTACAATGAGCAGTTCTTC. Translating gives CASSPNAGVVYNEQFF.

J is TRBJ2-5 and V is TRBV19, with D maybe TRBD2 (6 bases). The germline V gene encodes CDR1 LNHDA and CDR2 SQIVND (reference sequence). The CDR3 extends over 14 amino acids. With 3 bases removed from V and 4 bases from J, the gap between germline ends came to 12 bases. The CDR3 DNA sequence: TGTGCCAGTAGTATCGGAGGGAGCGGAGAGACCCAGTACTTC. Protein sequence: CASSIGGSGETQYF.

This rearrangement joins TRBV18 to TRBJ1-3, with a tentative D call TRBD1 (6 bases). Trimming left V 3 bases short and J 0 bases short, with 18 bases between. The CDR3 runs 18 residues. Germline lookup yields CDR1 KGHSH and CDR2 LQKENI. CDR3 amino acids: CASSPRDTLRSSGNTIYF. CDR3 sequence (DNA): TGTGCCAGCTCACCTAGGGACACCCTCAGGAGCTCTGGAAACACCATATATTTT.

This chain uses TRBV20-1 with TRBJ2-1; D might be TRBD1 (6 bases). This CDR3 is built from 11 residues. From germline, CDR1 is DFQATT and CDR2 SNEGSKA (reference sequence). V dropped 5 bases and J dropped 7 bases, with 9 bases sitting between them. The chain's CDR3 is CSAWTANEQFF. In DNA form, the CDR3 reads TGCAGTGCTTGGACAGCTAATGAGCAGTTCTTC.

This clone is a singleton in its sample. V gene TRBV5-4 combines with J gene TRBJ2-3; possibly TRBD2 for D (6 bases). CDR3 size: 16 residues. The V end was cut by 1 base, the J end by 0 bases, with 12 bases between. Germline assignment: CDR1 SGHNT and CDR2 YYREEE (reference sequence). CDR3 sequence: CASSLSSGPSTDTQYF. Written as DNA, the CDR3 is TGTGCCAGCAGCTTGAGTAGCGGACCTAGCACAGATACGCAGTATTTT.

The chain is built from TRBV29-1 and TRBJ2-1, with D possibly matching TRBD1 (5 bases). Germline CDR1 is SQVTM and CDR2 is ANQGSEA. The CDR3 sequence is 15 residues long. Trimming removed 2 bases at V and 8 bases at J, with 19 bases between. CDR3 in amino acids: CSVEPLAQGIDEQFF. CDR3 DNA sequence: TGCAGCGTTGAACCCCTCGCCCAGGGAATCGATGAGCAGTTCTTC.

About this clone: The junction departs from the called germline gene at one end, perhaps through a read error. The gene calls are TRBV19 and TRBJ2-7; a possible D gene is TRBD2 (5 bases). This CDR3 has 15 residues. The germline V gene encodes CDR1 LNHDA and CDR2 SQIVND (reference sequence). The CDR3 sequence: CAGSMFRGSSYEQYF. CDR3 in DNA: TGTGCCGGTAGTATGTTTCGTGGGAGCTCCTACGAGCAGTACTTC.

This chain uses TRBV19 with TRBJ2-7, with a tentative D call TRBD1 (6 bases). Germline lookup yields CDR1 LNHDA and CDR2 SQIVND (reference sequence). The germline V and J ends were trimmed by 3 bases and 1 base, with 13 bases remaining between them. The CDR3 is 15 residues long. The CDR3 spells CASSIMTGRSYEQYF. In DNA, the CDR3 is TGTGCCAGTAGTATTATGACAGGTCGATCCTACGAGCAGTACTTC.

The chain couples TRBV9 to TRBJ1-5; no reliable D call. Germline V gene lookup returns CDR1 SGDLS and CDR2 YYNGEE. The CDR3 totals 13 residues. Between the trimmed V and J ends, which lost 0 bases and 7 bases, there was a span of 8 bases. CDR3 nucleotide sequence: TGTGCCAGCAGCGTAGAGAGTTCCCAGCCCCAGCATTTT. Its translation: CASSVESSQPQHF.

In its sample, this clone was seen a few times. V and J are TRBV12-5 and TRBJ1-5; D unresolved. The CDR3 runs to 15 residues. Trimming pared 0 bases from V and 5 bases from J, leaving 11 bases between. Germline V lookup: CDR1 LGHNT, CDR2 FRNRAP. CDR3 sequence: CASGLVRGDYQPQHF. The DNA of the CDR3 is TGTGCTAGTGGTTTGGTACGAGGTGATTATCAGCCCCAGCATTTT.

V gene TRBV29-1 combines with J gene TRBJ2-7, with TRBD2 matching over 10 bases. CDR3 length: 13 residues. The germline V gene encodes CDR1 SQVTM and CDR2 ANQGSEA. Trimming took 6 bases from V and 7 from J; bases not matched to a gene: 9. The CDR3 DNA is TGCAGCGTCGACCCTAGCGGGAGAAGGGAGCAGTACTTC. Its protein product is CSVDPSGRREQYF.

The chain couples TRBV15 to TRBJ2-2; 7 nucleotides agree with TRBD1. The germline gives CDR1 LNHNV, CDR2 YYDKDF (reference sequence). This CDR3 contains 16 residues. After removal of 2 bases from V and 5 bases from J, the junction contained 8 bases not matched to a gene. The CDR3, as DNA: TGTGCCACCAGCAGAAAGACAGGGTTATTGACCGGGGAGCTGTTTTTT. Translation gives CATSRKTGLLTGELFF.

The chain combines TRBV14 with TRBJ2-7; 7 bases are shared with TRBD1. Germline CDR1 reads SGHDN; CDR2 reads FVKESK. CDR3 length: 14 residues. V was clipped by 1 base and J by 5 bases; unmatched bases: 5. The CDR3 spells CASSQATTGHEQYF. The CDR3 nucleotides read TGTGCCAGCAGCCAAGCTACGACAGGGCACGAGCAGTACTTC.

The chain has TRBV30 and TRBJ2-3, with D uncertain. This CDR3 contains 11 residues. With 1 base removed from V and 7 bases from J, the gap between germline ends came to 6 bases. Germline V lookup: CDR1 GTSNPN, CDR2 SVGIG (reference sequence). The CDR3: CAWSDQYTQYF. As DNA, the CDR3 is TGTGCCTGGAGTGACCAGTATACGCAGTATTTT.

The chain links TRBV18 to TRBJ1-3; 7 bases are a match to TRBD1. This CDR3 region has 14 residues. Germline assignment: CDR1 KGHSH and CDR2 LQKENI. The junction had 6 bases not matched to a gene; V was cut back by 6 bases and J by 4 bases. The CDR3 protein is CASSTGLEGNTIYF. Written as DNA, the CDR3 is TGTGCCAGCTCGACAGGGTTGGAAGGAAACACCATATATTTT.

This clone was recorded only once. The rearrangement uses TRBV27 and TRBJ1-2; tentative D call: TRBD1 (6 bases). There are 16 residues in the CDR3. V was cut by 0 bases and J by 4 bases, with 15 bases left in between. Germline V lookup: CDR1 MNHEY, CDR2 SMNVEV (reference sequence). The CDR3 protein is CASSLSGQSPPYGYTF. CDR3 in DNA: TGTGCCAGCAGTTTATCCGGACAGTCCCCTCCCTATGGCTACACCTTC.

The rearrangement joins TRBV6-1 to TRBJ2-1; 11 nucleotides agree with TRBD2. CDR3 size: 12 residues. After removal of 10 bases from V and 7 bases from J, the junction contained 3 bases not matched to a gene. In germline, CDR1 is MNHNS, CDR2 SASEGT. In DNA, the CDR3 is TGTGCCACCACTAGCGGGAGAAATGAGCAGTTCTTC. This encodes CATTSGRNEQFF.

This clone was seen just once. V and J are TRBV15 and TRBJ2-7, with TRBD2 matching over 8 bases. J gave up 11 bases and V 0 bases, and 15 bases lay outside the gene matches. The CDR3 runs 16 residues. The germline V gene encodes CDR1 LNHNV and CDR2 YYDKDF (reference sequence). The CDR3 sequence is CATSRDIGLAGEKEYF. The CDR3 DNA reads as TGTGCCACCAGCAGAGATATTGGGCTAGCGGGCGAAAAGGAGTACTTC.

CDR3 bases: TGCGCCAGCAGCTCCGCCGGGACAGGGGGAGAGACCCAGTACTTC. Its protein product is CASSSAGTGGETQYF. This chain joins TRBV5-1 and TRBJ2-5, with TRBD1 matching over 11 bases. CDR3 size: 15 residues. V lost 3 bases and J lost 4; bases outside the gene matches: 5. Germline assignment: CDR1 SGHRS and CDR2 YFSETQ.

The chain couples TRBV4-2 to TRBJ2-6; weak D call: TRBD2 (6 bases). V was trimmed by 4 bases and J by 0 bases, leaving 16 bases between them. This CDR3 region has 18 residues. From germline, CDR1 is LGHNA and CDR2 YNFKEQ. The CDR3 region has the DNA TGTGCCAGCAGCCCACAGGAGGGGCCAACCTCTGGGGCCAACGTCCTGACTTTC. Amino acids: CASSPQEGPTSGANVLTF.

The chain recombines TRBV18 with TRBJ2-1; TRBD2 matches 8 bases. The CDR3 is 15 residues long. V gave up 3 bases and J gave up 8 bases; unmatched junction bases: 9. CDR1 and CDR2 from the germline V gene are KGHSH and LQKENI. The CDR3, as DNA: TGTGCCAGCTCACCTATAGCGGGGCAGCCCTATGAGCAGTTCTTC. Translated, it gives CASSPIAGQPYEQFF.

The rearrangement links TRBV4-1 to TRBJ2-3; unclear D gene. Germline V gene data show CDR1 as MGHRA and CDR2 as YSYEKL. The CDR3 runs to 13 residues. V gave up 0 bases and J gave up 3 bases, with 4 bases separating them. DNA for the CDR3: TGCGCCAGCAGCCAAGAACGGACAGATACGCAGTATTTT. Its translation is CASSQERTDTQYF.

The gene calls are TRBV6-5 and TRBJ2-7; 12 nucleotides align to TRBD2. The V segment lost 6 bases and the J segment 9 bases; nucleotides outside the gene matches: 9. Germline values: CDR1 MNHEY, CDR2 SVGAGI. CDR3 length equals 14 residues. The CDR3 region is CASSPGTSGRLQYF. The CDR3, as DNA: TGTGCCAGCAGCCCCGGGACTAGCGGGCGATTGCAGTACTTC.

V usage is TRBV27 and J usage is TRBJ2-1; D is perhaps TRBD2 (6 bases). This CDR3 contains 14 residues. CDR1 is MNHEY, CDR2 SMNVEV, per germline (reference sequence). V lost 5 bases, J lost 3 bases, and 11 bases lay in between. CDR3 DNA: TGTGCCAGCAGTCTGAATAGCGGCTACAATGAGCAGTTCTTC. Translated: CASSLNSGYNEQFF.

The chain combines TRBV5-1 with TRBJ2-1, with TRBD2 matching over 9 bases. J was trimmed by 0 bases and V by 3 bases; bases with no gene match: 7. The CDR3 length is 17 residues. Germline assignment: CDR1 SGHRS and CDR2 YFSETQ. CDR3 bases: TGCGCCAGCAGCTCGGGGTGGACTAGCGACTCCTACAATGAGCAGTTCTTC. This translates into CASSSGWTSDSYNEQFF.

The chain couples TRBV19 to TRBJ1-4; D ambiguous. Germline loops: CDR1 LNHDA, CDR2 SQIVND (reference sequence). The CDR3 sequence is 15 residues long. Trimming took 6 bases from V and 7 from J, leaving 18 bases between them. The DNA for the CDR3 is TGTGCCAGTAGGACCCGACACTCGGGAGGTGAAAAACTGTTTTTT. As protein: CASRTRHSGGEKLFF. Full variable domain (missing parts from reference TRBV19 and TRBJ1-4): DGGITQSPKYLFRKEGQNVTLSCEQNLNHDAMYWYRQDPGQGLRLIYYSQIVNDFQKGDIAEGYSVSREKKESFPLTVTSAQKNPTAFYLCASRTRHSGGEKLFFGSGTQLSVL.

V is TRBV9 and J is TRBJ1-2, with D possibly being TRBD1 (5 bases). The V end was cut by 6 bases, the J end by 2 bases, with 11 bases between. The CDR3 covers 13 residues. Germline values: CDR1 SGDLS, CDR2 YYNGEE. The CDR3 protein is CASTVGQNYGYTF. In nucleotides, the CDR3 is TGTGCCAGCACCGTGGGGCAAAACTATGGCTACACCTTC.